Listed below are T cell receptor beta chains from one sample, sequenced in a study of T-cell reconstitution after alpha-beta-depleted transplantation in children. MiXCR was run by TCRdb on the PCR reads, yielding one entry per CDR3 protein. Altogether about 340,000 distinct CDR3 sequences are present, about 14% being singletons, with the ten largest covering about 3.9%. The material sequenced was PBMCs, taken from the stem cell graft. Every receptor here comes from a human donor who donated a stem cell graft to a child with Fanconi anemia. Each CDR3 is given with its conserved first and last residue. D genes are given only for firm matches. Where a row states a size, it is once, few, many or the class of an expanded clone; other rows omit it.

CDR3nt	CDR3aa	d_gene	abundance	v_gene	j_gene
TGTGCCAGCAGCCCACAACCCCCGAGCACCGGGGAGCTGTTTTTT	CASSPQPPSTGELFF	-	many	TRBV6-1	TRBJ2-2
TGTGCCAGCAGCTTAATGAGGGCGGAAGAGACCCAGTACTTC	CASSLMRAEETQYF	-	-	TRBV7-2	TRBJ2-5
TGCGCCAGCAGCCCCCATGGCAATGAGCAGTTCTTC	CASSPHGNEQFF	-	-	TRBV4-1	TRBJ2-1
TGTGCCAGCAGTCGGGGTGGGAACACCGGGGAGCTGTTTTTT	CASSRGGNTGELFF	-	many	TRBV2	TRBJ2-2
TGTGCCAGCAGCTTGTCTTCAGAGTACGAGCAGTACTTC	CASSLSSEYEQYF	-	few	TRBV7-9	TRBJ2-7
TGTGCCAGCAGTTTTCGGGGGGCGAGAGAGCAGTACTTC	CASSFRGAREQYF	-	many	TRBV12-3/TRBV12-4	TRBJ2-7
TGCAGCGTTCTGGCGGGGGGCATGGATGAGCAGTTCTTC	CSVLAGGMDEQFF	TRBD2	-	TRBV29-1	TRBJ2-1
TGTGCCAGCAGTCAGGACAGGGAAGGGAGTCGTCGGGAGCTGTTTTTT	CASSQDREGSRRELFF	TRBD1	many	TRBV6-5	TRBJ2-2
TGCGCCAGCAGCGACACCGGACAATCCTATGGCTACACCTTC	CASSDTGQSYGYTF	-	few	TRBV5-1	TRBJ1-2
TGCGCCAGCAGCTTGGAAGGGACTAGGGTCTATGGCTACACCTTC	CASSLEGTRVYGYTF	-	-	TRBV5-1	TRBJ1-2
TGTGCCAGCAGCCCATCCCAGAATCCTGGAAACACCATATATTTT	CASSPSQNPGNTIYF	-	-	TRBV12-3/TRBV12-4	TRBJ1-3
TGTGCAAGCCTAAGTAGCCCGCCGGGACGTCCTGAAGCTTTCTTT	CASLSSPPGRPEAFF	-	-	TRBV12-2	TRBJ1-1
TGCAGTGCTAGTCCCCAGCAAGATACCCAGTACTTC	CSASPQQDTQYF	-	-	TRBV20-1	TRBJ2-5
TGTGCCAGCAGCCAAGATCGAACAGCGACGAACATTCAGTACTTC	CASSQDRTATNIQYF	-	many	TRBV3-1	TRBJ2-4
TGTGCCAGCAGCCCTCCCCCGGTGAATGGTGAGCAGTTCTTC	CASSPPPVNGEQFF	-	few	TRBV12-3/TRBV12-4	TRBJ2-1
TGTGCCAGCAGCCTTAGCGGGGGGTCCTACAATGAGCAGTTCTTC	CASSLSGGSYNEQFF	TRBD2	many	TRBV7-2	TRBJ2-1
TGTGCCAGCAGCCTTGGACACTTGAGCACAGATACGCAGTATTTT	CASSLGHLSTDTQYF	-	-	TRBV11-3	TRBJ2-3
TGTGCCAGCAGTTTAAGTGCAGGGCGACTTCAGCCCCAGCATTTT	CASSLSAGRLQPQHF	-	few	TRBV27	TRBJ1-5
TGTGCCAGCAGCGAAGAAAAAAGGGCGGAAAAACTGTTTTTT	CASSEEKRAEKLFF	-	-	TRBV6-1	TRBJ1-4
TGTGCCAGCAGTACAAATAATCAGCCCCAGCATTTT	CASSTNNQPQHF	-	-	TRBV28	TRBJ1-5
TGTGCCATCAGTGACCCGGACAGTCCCTACGAGCAGTACTTC	CAISDPDSPYEQYF	-	many	TRBV10-3	TRBJ2-7
TGTGCCAGCAGCTCGGGACGGTTCTCTGGGGCCAACGTCCTGACTTTC	CASSSGRFSGANVLTF	-	many	TRBV7-9	TRBJ2-6
TGTGCCAGCAGCCAAGATACGAGACAGGGGCGTTATGGCTACACCTTC	CASSQDTRQGRYGYTF	TRBD1	-	TRBV4-2	TRBJ1-2
TGCGCCAGCAGCCAAGATCTTGACAGATACTATGGCTACACCTTC	CASSQDLDRYYGYTF	-	-	TRBV4-3	TRBJ1-2
TGTGCCACCAGCAGAGCCCTCCGGGACAGGGGAGACTATGGCTACACCTTC	CATSRALRDRGDYGYTF	TRBD1	-	TRBV15	TRBJ1-2
TGTGCCAGCAGCCTAACGGGACGGCCAAACACCGGGGAGCTGTTTTTT	CASSLTGRPNTGELFF	-	few	TRBV4-2	TRBJ2-2
TGTGCCAGCAGCTCCCACCCAGGGGGCCGGACCGGGGAGCTGTTTTTT	CASSSHPGGRTGELFF	TRBD1	-	TRBV7-6	TRBJ2-2
TGTGCCAGCAGCTTAGATTTCCAGAACTCCCGCACAGATACGCAGTATTTT	CASSLDFQNSRTDTQYF	-	few	TRBV11-2	TRBJ2-3
TGCAGTGCCGAACAGACCTGGGATAGCAATGAGCAGTTCTTC	CSAEQTWDSNEQFF	-	few	TRBV20-1	TRBJ2-1
TGTGCCAGCAGTTGGAATTTGGGGAGTGAAAAACTGTTTTTT	CASSWNLGSEKLFF	-	-	TRBV6-5	TRBJ1-4
TGCGCCAGCAGCCAAGTGTGGGGAAGGAATCCTAACTATGGCTACACCTTC	CASSQVWGRNPNYGYTF	-	-	TRBV4-3	TRBJ1-2
TGCAGCGTTGATTCTAATGAAAAACTGTTTTTT	CSVDSNEKLFF	-	-	TRBV29-1	TRBJ1-4
TGTGCCAGCGCCCCGAGGGGAGGGAGTGAAAAACTGTTTTTT	CASAPRGGSEKLFF	-	-	TRBV4-2	TRBJ1-4
TGTGCCAGCAGCGTATGGGACTACAATGAGCAGTTCTTC	CASSVWDYNEQFF	-	few	TRBV9	TRBJ2-1
TGTGCCAGTAGCGGGTGGGGCGAAGCTTTCTTT	CASSGWGEAFF	-	many	TRBV19	TRBJ1-1
TGCGCCAGCAGCCCAGGGGACAGCGGTACCACGGGCTACACCTTC	CASSPGDSGTTGYTF	TRBD1	few	TRBV5-1	TRBJ1-2
TGTGCCAGCAGCTTAGCTGCCGCGGGGTCGTATTACGAGCAGTACTTC	CASSLAAAGSYYEQYF	-	few	TRBV11-2	TRBJ2-7
TGCAGTGCTAGAGATCGAAGCCCTCCCCTCCACTTT	CSARDRSPPLHF	-	many	TRBV20-1	TRBJ1-6
TGTGCCATCAGTAGGAGGGGGCTAAACTATGGCTACACCTTC	CAISRRGLNYGYTF	TRBD1	many	TRBV10-3	TRBJ1-2
TGTGCCAGCAGCCCCCCCTGGAACAGGGGGCGGGAGACCCAGTACTTC	CASSPPWNRGRETQYF	TRBD1	few	TRBV9	TRBJ2-5
TGTGCCAGCAGTCCCTTAATGCCGGGAAAATCCTATAATTCACCCCTCCACTTT	CASSPLMPGKSYNSPLHF	-	-	TRBV27	TRBJ1-6